This TCR beta chain derives from a study of PD-1 blockade in classical Hodgkin lymphoma. Background on the study: Each patient was given nivolumab 3 mg/kg through a vein every 2 weeks.

Using immunoSEQ multiplex PCR, the repertoire was profiled, and TCRdb retains in-frame clones only, with some absent. The sample lists 13,000 to 15,000 clones, roughly 84% occurring once. This clone was detected once. Its antigen remains unidentified. This CDR3 has 16 residues. CDR1 MGHDK and CDR2 SYGVNS come from the germline V gene. Losses at the gene ends were 6 bases for V and 0 bases for J; bases not matched to a gene: 9. Every patient had relapsed following autologous stem cell transplantation, and cohorts differed in brentuximab vedotin exposure. Responses achieved at best were complete response, partial response or progressive disease. Whole-study results and caveats: The study reported lower baseline TCR diversity in newly diagnosed patients than in healthy donors. CD4+ TCR diversity, unlike CD8+, climbed significantly by C4D1.

The input for sequencing was peripheral blood mononuclear cells (PBMCs), taken at baseline. The receptor comes from a human donor with classical Hodgkin lymphoma. The chain joins TRBV25-1 to TRBJ2-3; 7 nucleotides align to TRBD2. CDR3 sequence (DNA): TGTGCCAGCAGCCACGATCGGGGGGTGAGCACAGATACGCAGTATTTT. Encoded protein: CASSHDRGVSTDTQYF.